This T cell receptor (beta chain) is from a study of technical replicates of blood from a handful of donors. Germline V gene sequence: CDR1 MGHRA, CDR2 YSYEKL. The CDR3 totals 15 residues. After removal of 1 base from V and 9 bases from J, the junction contained 8 bases not matched to a gene. TCRdb's table, derived via immunoSEQ multiplex PCR, lists solely in-frame clones and lacks some. The sample includes about 72,000 clones, roughly 96% of them seen just once. The J gene is TRBJ2-1, the V gene TRBV4-1; TRBD2 agrees at 8 bases. The sequence was collected from a human donor in good health. The sample taken for sequencing was T cells isolated from PBMCs. CDR3 amino acids: CASSQVGSGEGEQFF. The CDR3 DNA sequence: TGCGCCAGCAGCCAAGTAGGTAGCGGGGAAGGTGAGCAGTTCTTC.